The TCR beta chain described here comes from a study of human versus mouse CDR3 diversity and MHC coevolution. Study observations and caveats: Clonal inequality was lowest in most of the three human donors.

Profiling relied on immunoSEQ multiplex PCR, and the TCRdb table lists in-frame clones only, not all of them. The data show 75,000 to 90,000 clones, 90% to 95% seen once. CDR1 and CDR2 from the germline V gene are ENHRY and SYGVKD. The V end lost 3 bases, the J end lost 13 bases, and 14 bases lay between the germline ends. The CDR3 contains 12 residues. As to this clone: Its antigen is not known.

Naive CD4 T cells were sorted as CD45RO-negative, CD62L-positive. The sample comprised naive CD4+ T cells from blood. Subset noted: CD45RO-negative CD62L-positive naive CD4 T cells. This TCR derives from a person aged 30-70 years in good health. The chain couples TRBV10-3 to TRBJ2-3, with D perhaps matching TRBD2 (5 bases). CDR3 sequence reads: CAISDRTSSEYF. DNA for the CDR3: TGTGCCATCAGTGACCGGACTTCCTCCGAGTATTTT.